The next 21 T cell receptor beta chains were all read from a single sample in a study of T cell repertoires in cytomegalovirus infection. Antigens of these TCRs are unknown. TCRdb ran MiXCR on the reads and lists one entry per CDR3 protein. The sample has tens of thousands of distinct CDR3 sequences, 20% seen once; the top ten hold 55% to 75%. Here the sequenced sample was CD8+ T cells from cultured PBMCs, taken from culture after CMV antigen stimulation. These TCRs come from a human donor in good health (CMV status not recorded). Some clones in this sample may be carry-over from other donors' samples.

The rearrangement links TRBV7-2 to TRBJ2-7; 7 bases are shared with TRBD2. The junction had 6 bases not matched to a gene; V was cut back by 2 bases and J by 5 bases. CDR1 is SGHTA, CDR2 FQGNSA, per germline. The CDR3 is 14 amino acids. The CDR3 sequence is CASSLRLAGHEQYF. CDR3 sequence (DNA): TGTGCCAGCAGCTTAAGACTAGCTGGGCACGAGCAGTACTTC.

This clonotype was counted many times. V gene TRBV12-3 or TRBV12-4 combines with J gene TRBJ1-3, with D maybe TRBD1 (5 bases). The length of the CDR3 is 14 residues. V was cut by 8 bases and J by 1 base, with 12 bases left in between. CDR3 sequence: CASLGGRSGNTIYF. CDR3 in DNA: TGTGCCAGCCTTGGGGGAAGATCTGGAAACACCATATATTTT.

The J gene is TRBJ2-3, the V gene TRBV12-3 or TRBV12-4; 9 positions match TRBD1. CDR3 length equals 15 residues. J gave up 4 bases and V 5 bases, and 7 bases lay outside the gene matches. CDR3 DNA: TGTGCCAGCAGTCCCCCGGGACAGGGCCCAGATACGCAGTATTTT. Protein: CASSPPGQGPDTQYF.

With regard to this clonotype: A junction end diverges from the germline sequence, so it may reflect a read error. The V and J genes are TRBV6-1 and TRBJ1-1, with D unresolved. The CDR3 length is 10 residues. Germline V gene lookup returns CDR1 MNHNS and CDR2 SASEGT. The CDR3 DNA sequence: TGTGCCAGCAGTTACGTGCAAGTTTCATTT. Translated: CASSYVQVSF.

Only a few counts were recorded for this clonotype. V and J are TRBV7-9 and TRBJ1-1; TRBD1 matches 9 bases. The trim removed 4 bases at V and 4 bases at J, leaving 13 bases unmatched. CDR1 and CDR2 (germline): SEHNR, FQNEAQ (reference sequence). This CDR3 is built from 17 residues. CDR3 region: CASSWTGDVWAPTEAFF. The CDR3 coding sequence is TGTGCCAGCAGCTGGACAGGGGATGTTTGGGCCCCCACTGAAGCTTTCTTT.

The J gene is TRBJ1-1, the V gene TRBV7-2; a possible D gene is TRBD1 (5 bases). Germline-derived CDR1 and CDR2 are SGHTA and FQGNSA. The V gene lost 4 bases and the J gene lost 4 bases, with 16 bases spanning the gap. The CDR3 sequence is 15 residues long. The CDR3 is CASSSSGWEATEAFF. Written as DNA, the CDR3 is TGTGCCAGCAGCTCCTCAGGGTGGGAGGCCACTGAAGCTTTCTTT.

The sample holds a few counts of this clonotype. The J gene is TRBJ2-7, the V gene TRBV7-9, with 7 bases identical to TRBD1. This CDR3 comprises 12 residues. CDR1 is SEHNR and CDR2 is FQNEAQ in the germline V gene (reference sequence). V gave up 7 bases and J gave up 6 bases; unmatched junction bases: 6. As DNA, the CDR3 is TGTGCCAGCACCCTGAGGGGGCCCGAGCAGTACTTC. Its protein product is CASTLRGPEQYF.

The table lists this clonotype with a few counts. The chain links TRBV6-2 or TRBV6-3 to TRBJ2-7; weak D call: TRBD2 (5 bases). CDR1 and CDR2 (germline): MNHEY, SVGEGT. Trimming took 2 bases from V and 5 from J, leaving 19 bases between them. The CDR3 has 16 amino acids. The CDR3 DNA reads TGTGCCAGCAGTTACAGGGCGGGTTCTGTACGGGACGAGCAGTACTTC. Its protein product is CASSYRAGSVRDEQYF.

This clonotype was recorded a few times. This sequence joins TRBV12-3 or TRBV12-4 and TRBJ1-4, with 7 positions matching TRBD1. This CDR3 is 14 amino acids long. Trimming at V came to 7 bases and at J to 3 bases, leaving 5 bases not matched to a gene. Here the CDR3 DNA reads TGTGCCAGCAACCTAGGGGGCCCTAATGAAAAACTGTTTTTT. Its translation is CASNLGGPNEKLFF.

This clonotype was seen only a few times. The chain links TRBV7-8 to TRBJ1-5; no firm D call. The CDR3 consists of 16 residues. CDR1 SGHVS and CDR2 FQNEAQ come from the germline V gene. The V end was cut by 3 bases, the J end by 0 bases, with 12 bases between. The CDR3 is CASSFDYLSSNQPQHF. The CDR3 nucleotides are TGTGCCAGCAGCTTCGATTATCTAAGTAGCAATCAGCCCCAGCATTTT.

Comment on this clonotype: One end of the junction varies from germline; a read error may be responsible. The gene calls are TRBV6-1 and TRBJ2-7; possibly TRBD2 for D (5 bases). In germline, CDR1 is MNHNS, CDR2 SASEGT. This CDR3 is 14 amino acids long. The CDR3 protein is CASSEESRVYEQYF. DNA for the CDR3: TGTGCCAGCAGCGAAGAATCGAGGGTATACGAGCAGTACTTC.

This chain uses TRBV7-9 with TRBJ1-1, with D possibly matching TRBD1 (6 bases). This CDR3 has 15 amino acids. Germline V gene lookup returns CDR1 SEHNR and CDR2 FQNEAQ (reference sequence). With 4 bases removed from V and 6 bases from J, the gap between germline ends came to 18 bases. This chain's CDR3 is CASSSSSGARSEAFF. The CDR3 nucleotides read TGTGCCAGCAGCTCCAGCTCGGGGGCCAGATCTGAAGCTTTCTTT.

The V call is TRBV4-1, the J call TRBJ1-1; D is possibly TRBD1 (5 bases). Germline CDR1 reads MGHRA; CDR2 reads YSYEKL. V was shortened by 0 bases and J by 8 bases, with 13 bases between the two germline ends. CDR3 size: 14 residues. Written as DNA, the CDR3 is TGCGCCAGCAGCCAAGAAAGACTCCGGGACGAAGCTTTCTTT. Its protein product is CASSQERLRDEAFF.

This chain connects TRBV6-1 to TRBJ1-5; D call uncertain. V lost 2 bases and J lost 0, with 5 bases in between. From germline, CDR1 is MNHNS and CDR2 SASEGT. The CDR3 consists of 14 residues. Here the CDR3 reads CASSELYSNQPQHF. The CDR3 nucleotides read TGTGCCAGCAGTGAACTATATAGCAATCAGCCCCAGCATTTT.

This clonotype was found many times. The chain links TRBV7-9 to TRBJ2-3, with D possibly TRBD1 on 5 matching bases. With 5 bases removed from V and 2 bases from J, the gap between germline ends came to 14 bases. The CDR3 consists of 15 residues. Germline values: CDR1 SEHNR, CDR2 FQNEAQ (reference sequence). DNA of the CDR3: TGTGCCAGCAGCCAGAGGCCGACAGTCACAGATACGCAGTATTTT. Its translation is CASSQRPTVTDTQYF.

The chain employs TRBV4-1 and TRBJ2-3; TRBD2 is a possible D gene (5 bases). The germline CDR1 and CDR2 sequences are MGHRA and YSYEKL. The CDR3 sequence is 14 residues long. V lost 4 bases to trimming and J lost 6 bases, with 14 bases between them. CDR3 DNA sequence: TGCGCCAGCAGCCCCGGAGAGGGAACTGATACGCAGTATTTT. Translating gives CASSPGEGTDTQYF.

The V and J genes are TRBV6-2 or TRBV6-3 and TRBJ2-1; the match to TRBD2 covers 9 bases. The CDR3 loop spans 17 amino acids. After removal of 2 bases from V and 4 bases from J, the junction contained 9 bases not matched to a gene. Germline V gene data show CDR1 as MNHEY and CDR2 as SVGEGT. The CDR3 loop reads CASSYALSGGAYNEQFF. The CDR3 region has the DNA TGTGCCAGCAGTTACGCCCTTAGCGGGGGCGCATACAATGAGCAGTTCTTC.

In its sample, this clonotype was seen a few times. The gene calls are TRBV5-5 and TRBJ1-6; D gene ambiguous. V was cut by 2 bases and J by 0 bases, with 6 bases left in between. The CDR3 extends over 15 amino acids. The germline V gene encodes CDR1 SGHKS and CDR2 YYEKEE (reference sequence). Here the CDR3 DNA reads TGTGCCAGCAGCTTTAAGAGCTCCTATAATTCACCCCTCCACTTT. Translating it yields CASSFKSSYNSPLHF.

The chain has TRBV27 and TRBJ2-1; D gene ambiguous. The germline CDR1 and CDR2 sequences are MNHEY and SMNVEV (reference sequence). This CDR3 comprises 13 residues. Trimming removed 1 base at V and 6 bases at J, with 7 bases between. CDR3 amino acids: CASSLWTSNEQFF. The CDR3 bases are TGTGCCAGCAGTTTATGGACCAGCAATGAGCAGTTCTTC.

This chain uses TRBV7-9 with TRBJ1-5; D not certain. V gave up 0 bases and J gave up 9 bases, with 6 bases separating them. Germline V gene data show CDR1 as SEHNR and CDR2 as FQNEAQ (reference sequence). The CDR3 consists of 12 residues. CDR3: CASSLAASPQHF. As DNA, the CDR3 is TGTGCCAGCAGCTTAGCGGCATCGCCCCAGCATTTT.

This rearrangement joins TRBV5-6 to TRBJ2-7; the D call may be TRBD1 or TRBD2 (5 bases each). The CDR3 has 15 residues. V lost 2 bases, J lost 4 bases, and 16 bases lay in between. Per the germline V gene, CDR1 is SGHDT and CDR2 is YYEEEE. CDR3 in DNA: TGTGCCAGCAGCTTAAATACCTGGGGGAATTACGAGCAGTACTTC. It is translated as CASSLNTWGNYEQYF.